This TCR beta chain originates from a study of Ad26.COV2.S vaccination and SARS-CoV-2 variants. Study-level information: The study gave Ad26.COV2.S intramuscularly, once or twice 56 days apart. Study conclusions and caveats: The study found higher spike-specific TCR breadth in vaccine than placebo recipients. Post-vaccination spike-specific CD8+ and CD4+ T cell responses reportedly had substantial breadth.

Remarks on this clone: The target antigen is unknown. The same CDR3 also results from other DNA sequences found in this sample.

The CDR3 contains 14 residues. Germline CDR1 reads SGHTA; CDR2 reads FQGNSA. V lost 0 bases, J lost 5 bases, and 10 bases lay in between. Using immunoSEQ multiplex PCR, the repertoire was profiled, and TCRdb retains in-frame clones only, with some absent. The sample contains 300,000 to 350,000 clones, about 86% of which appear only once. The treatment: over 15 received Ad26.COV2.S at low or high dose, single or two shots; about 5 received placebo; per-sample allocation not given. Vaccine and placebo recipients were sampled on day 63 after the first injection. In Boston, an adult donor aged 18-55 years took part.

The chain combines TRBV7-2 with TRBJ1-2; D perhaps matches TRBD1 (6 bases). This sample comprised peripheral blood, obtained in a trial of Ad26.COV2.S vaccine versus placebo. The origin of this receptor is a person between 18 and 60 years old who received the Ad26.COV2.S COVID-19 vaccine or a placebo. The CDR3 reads CASSLAGRGYGYTF. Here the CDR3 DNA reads TGTGCCAGCAGCTTAGCGGGCAGGGGTTATGGCTACACCTTC.